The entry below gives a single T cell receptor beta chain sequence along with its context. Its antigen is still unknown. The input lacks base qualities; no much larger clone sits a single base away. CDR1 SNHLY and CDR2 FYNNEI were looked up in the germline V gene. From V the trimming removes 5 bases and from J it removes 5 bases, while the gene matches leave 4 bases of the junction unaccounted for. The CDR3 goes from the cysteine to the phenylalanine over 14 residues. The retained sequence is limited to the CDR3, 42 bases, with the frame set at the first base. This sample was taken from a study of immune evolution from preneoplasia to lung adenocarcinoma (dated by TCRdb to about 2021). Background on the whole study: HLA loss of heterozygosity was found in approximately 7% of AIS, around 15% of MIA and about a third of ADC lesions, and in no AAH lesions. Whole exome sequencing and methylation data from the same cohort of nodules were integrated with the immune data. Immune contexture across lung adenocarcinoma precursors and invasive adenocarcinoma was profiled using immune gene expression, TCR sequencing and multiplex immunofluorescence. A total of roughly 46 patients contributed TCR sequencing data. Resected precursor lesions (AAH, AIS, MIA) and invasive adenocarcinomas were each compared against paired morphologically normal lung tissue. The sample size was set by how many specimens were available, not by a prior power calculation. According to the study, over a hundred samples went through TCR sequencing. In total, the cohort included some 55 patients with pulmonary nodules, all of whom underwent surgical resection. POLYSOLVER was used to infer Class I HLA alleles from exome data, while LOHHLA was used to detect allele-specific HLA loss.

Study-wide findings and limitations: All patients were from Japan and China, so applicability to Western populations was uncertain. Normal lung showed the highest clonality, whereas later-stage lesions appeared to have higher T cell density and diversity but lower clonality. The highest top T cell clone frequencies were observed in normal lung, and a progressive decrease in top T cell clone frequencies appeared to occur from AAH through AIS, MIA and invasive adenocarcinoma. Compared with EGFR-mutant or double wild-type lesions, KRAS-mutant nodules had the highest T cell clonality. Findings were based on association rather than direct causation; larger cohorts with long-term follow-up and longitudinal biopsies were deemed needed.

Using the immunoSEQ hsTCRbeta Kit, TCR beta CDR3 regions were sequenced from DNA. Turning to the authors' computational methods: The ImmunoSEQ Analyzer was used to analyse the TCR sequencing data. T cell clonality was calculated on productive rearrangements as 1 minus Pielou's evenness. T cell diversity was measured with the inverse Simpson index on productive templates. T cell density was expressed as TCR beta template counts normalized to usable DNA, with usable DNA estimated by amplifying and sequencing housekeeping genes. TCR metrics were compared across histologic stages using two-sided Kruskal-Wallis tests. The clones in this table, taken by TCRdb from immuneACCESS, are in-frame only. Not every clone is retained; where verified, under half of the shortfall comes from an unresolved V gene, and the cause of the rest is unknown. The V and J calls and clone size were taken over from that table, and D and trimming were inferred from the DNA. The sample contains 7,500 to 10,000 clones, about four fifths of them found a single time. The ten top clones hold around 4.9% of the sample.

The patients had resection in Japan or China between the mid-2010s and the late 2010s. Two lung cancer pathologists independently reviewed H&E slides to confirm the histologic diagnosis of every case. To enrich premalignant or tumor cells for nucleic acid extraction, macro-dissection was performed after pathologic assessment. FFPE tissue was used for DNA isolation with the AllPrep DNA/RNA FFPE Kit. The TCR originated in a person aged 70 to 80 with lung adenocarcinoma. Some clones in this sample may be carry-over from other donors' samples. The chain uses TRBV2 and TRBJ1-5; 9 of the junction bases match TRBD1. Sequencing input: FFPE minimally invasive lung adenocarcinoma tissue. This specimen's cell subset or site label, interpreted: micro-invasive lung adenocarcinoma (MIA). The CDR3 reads CASSRQGGDQPQHF. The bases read TGTGCCAGCAGTAGACAGGGGGGGGATCAGCCCCAGCATTTT.